This TCR beta chain originates from a study of T cells in localized non-small cell lung cancer. V lost 4 bases and J 4 bases, leaving 14 bases between the germline ends. The V gene's germline CDR1 is GTSNPN and CDR2 SVGIG (reference sequence). CDR3 length: 14 amino acids. Measured with immunoSEQ multiplex PCR; TCRdb has only the in-frame clones, and not every one. Among 1,500 to 2,000 clones listed, around a quarter were seen once. The sequence derives from a female donor over 55 with stage I squamous cell lung carcinoma. Sequencing was performed on normal lung tissue next to the tumor, taken before any cancer treatment. The V and J genes are TRBV30 and TRBJ1-3; D remains ambiguous. Here the CDR3 DNA reads TGTGCCTGGACCGGTGGGCTTCGGGGAAACACCATATATTTT. As protein: CAWTGGLRGNTIYF.